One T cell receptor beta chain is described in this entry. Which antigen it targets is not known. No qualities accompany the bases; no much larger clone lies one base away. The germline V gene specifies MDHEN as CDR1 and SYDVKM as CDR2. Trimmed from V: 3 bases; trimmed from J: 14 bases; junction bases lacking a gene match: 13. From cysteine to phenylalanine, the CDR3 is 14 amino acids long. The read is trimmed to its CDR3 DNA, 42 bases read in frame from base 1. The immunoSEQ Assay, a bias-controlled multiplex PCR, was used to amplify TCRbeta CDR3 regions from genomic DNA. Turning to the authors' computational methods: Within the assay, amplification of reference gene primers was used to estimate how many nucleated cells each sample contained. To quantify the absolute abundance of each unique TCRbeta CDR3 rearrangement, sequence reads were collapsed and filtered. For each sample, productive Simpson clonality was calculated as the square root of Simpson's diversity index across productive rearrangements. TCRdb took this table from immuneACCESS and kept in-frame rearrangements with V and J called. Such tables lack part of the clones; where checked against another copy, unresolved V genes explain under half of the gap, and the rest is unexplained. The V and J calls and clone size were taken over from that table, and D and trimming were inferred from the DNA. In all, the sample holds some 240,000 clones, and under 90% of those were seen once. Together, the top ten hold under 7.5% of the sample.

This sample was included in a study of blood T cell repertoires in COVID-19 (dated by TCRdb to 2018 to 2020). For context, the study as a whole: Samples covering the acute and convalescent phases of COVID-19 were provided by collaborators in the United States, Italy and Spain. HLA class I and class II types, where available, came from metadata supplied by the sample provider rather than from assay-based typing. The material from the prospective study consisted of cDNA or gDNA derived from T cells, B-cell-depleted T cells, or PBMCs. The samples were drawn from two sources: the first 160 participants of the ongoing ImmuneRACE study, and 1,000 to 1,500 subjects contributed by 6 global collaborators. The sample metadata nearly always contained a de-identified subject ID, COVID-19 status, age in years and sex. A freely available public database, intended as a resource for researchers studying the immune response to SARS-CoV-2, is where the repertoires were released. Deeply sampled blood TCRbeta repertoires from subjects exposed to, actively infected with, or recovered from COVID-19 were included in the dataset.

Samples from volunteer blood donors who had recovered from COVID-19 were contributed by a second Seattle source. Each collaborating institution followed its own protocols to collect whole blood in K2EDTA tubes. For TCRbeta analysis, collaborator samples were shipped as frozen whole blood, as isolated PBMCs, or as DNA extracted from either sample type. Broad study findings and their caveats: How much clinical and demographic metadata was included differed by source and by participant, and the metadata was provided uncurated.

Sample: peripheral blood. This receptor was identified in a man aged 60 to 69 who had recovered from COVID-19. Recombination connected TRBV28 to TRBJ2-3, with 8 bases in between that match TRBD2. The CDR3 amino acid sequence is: CASSFALAALTGYF. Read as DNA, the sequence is TGTGCCAGCAGTTTTGCACTAGCGGCACTTACTGGGTATTTT.